This entry lists 32 T cell receptor beta chains sequenced from one sample in a study of control samples from healthy donors and cancer patients. Profiling relied on immunoSEQ multiplex PCR, and the TCRdb table lists in-frame clones only, not all of them. The sample shows about 160,000 clones, nearly 96% of them seen only once. The sequenced sample consisted of blood. The receptors derive from a woman in her twenties or thirties in good health.

This clone was detected a few times. V is TRBV19 and J is TRBJ1-1; D is possibly TRBD1 (5 bases). The CDR3 length is 17 residues. Between the trimmed V and J ends, which lost 0 bases and 4 bases, there was a span of 18 bases. Germline-derived CDR1 and CDR2 are LNHDA and SQIVND (reference sequence). The CDR3 is CASSIDPGRGRPTEAFF. The CDR3 bases are TGTGCCAGTAGTATAGATCCCGGACGGGGCCGGCCCACTGAAGCTTTCTTT.

This clone was detected a few times. Compared with germline, one end of the junction differs, possibly owing to a read error. This chain uses TRBV10-2 with TRBJ2-3, with TRBD2 matching over 7 bases. The CDR3 is 15 residues long. The germline V gene has CDR1 WSHSY and CDR2 SAAADI. The CDR3 spells CASSESGGNTDTQYF. The CDR3 DNA follows: TGCGCCAGCAGCGAGTCGGGGGGAAACACAGATACGCAGTATTTT.

This chain links TRBV7-9 with TRBJ2-3; TRBD1 agrees at 8 bases. This CDR3 region has 15 residues. The germline V gene encodes CDR1 SEHNR and CDR2 FQNEAQ (reference sequence). The V segment lost 5 bases and the J segment 4 bases; nucleotides outside the gene matches: 8. CDR3 sequence: CASSQTGVVADTQYF. CDR3 coding DNA: TGTGCCAGCAGCCAGACAGGGGTCGTCGCAGATACGCAGTATTTT.

The chain combines TRBV5-4 with TRBJ2-6; D might be TRBD1 or TRBD2, each matching 6 bases. Germline values: CDR1 SGHNT, CDR2 YYREEE (reference sequence). The length of the CDR3 is 16 residues. V was clipped by 6 bases and J by 4 bases, with 17 bases between them. The CDR3 loop reads CASNQRGAAGANVLTF. The CDR3, as DNA: TGTGCCAGCAACCAAAGGGGGGCAGCCGGGGCCAACGTCCTGACTTTC.

This clone was detected only once. The rearrangement links TRBV6-1 to TRBJ2-2; no firm D call. Trimming removed 6 bases from V and 1 base from J, with 6 bases in between. Germline-derived CDR1 and CDR2 are MNHNS and SASEGT. This CDR3 is 13 amino acids long. CDR3 residues: CASRPENTGELFF. The CDR3 nucleotides are TGTGCCAGCAGGCCAGAGAACACCGGGGAGCTGTTTTTT.

The chain couples TRBV5-1 to TRBJ1-1; D unresolved. The CDR3 length is 16 residues. The germline gives CDR1 SGHRS, CDR2 YFSETQ. V was pared by 1 base and J by 0 bases, with 13 bases between. The CDR3: CASSLFTQALNTEAFF. The DNA for the CDR3 is TGCGCCAGCAGCTTGTTTACCCAGGCCCTGAACACTGAAGCTTTCTTT.

The rearrangement uses TRBV6-5 and TRBJ1-2, with TRBD1 matching 8 bases. The CDR3 runs to 15 residues. V dropped 10 bases and J dropped 4; count of bases not matched to a gene: 14. The germline V gene has CDR1 MNHEY and CDR2 SVGAGI. The CDR3 loop is CATRRQLQGGYGYTF. CDR3 bases: TGTGCCACCAGAAGACAATTACAGGGGGGCTATGGCTACACCTTC.

The V call is TRBV4-2, the J call TRBJ2-2; D is unresolved. The CDR3 spans 16 residues. Trimming removed 0 bases at V and 3 bases at J, with 11 bases between. CDR1 is LGHNA and CDR2 is YNFKEQ in the germline V gene. CDR3 loop: CASSQDGSLYTGELFF. CDR3 DNA sequence: TGTGCCAGCAGCCAAGATGGCAGCCTTTACACCGGGGAGCTGTTTTTT.

J is TRBJ1-4 and V is TRBV7-6; D uncertain. The V gene lost 5 bases and the J gene lost 7 bases, with 8 bases spanning the gap. CDR3 length equals 12 residues. Germline loops: CDR1 SGHVS, CDR2 FNYEAQ. CDR3 loop: CASSRRSEKLFF. For the CDR3, the DNA is TGTGCCAGCAGCCGTAGGAGTGAAAAACTGTTTTTT.

In DNA form, the CDR3 reads TGTGCCAGCAGCCAAGATCAGGGGGCGCGGTATGGCTACACCTTC. Amino acids: CASSQDQGARYGYTF. The chain is built from TRBV4-2 and TRBJ1-2, with 8 bases identical to TRBD1. CDR3 length: 15 residues. CDR1 and CDR2 from the germline V gene are LGHNA and YNFKEQ. The V segment lost 0 bases and the J segment 5 bases; nucleotides outside the gene matches: 5.

The J gene is TRBJ2-1, the V gene TRBV6-5; the match to TRBD1 covers 8 bases. CDR1 is MNHEY, CDR2 SVGAGI, per germline. The V and J ends lost 7 bases and 7 bases, in that order; junction bases with no gene match: 9. This CDR3 is built from 14 residues. CDR3 coding DNA: TGTGCCAGCAATCTATGGACAGGGTCGAATGAGCAGTTCTTC. Its translation is CASNLWTGSNEQFF.

This clone was counted a single time. V gene TRBV6-5 combines with J gene TRBJ2-7; D gene ambiguous. The CDR3 runs 15 residues. The germline V gene has CDR1 MNHEY and CDR2 SVGAGI. V lost 8 bases and J 3 bases, leaving 20 bases between the germline ends. CDR3 DNA sequence: TGTGCCAGCTCGGTGGGCCCCGTGGCAGACTACGAGCAGTACTTC. It yields the protein CASSVGPVADYEQYF.

The chain joins TRBV28 to TRBJ2-6; tentative D call: TRBD1 (5 bases). The V end was cut by 4 bases, the J end by 4 bases, with 14 bases between. The CDR3 contains 16 residues. CDR1 and CDR2 from the germline V gene are MDHEN and SYDVKM. CDR3 sequence: CASSSPRADGANVLTF. The CDR3 DNA reads TGTGCCAGCAGTTCCCCCAGGGCTGACGGGGCCAACGTCCTGACTTTC.

The chain couples TRBV10-1 to TRBJ2-7; D call uncertain. Germline-derived CDR1 and CDR2 are WNHNN and SYGVQD (reference sequence). There are 14 residues in the CDR3. V shed 3 bases and J shed 1 base, with 10 bases lying between them. The CDR3 sequence: CASSEKGLSYEQYF. The DNA for the CDR3 is TGCGCCAGCAGTGAAAAGGGTTTATCCTACGAGCAGTACTTC.

The chain has TRBV5-1 and TRBJ1-5; possibly TRBD1 for D (6 bases). In germline, CDR1 is SGHRS, CDR2 YFSETQ. The CDR3 is 14 residues long. The V end was cut by 5 bases, the J end by 3 bases, with 12 bases between. CDR3 in DNA: TGCGCCAGCAGTCAGTCAGGGGACAATCAGCCCCAGCATTTT. As protein: CASSQSGDNQPQHF.

This chain connects TRBV7-9 to TRBJ1-6, with D unclear. Germline values: CDR1 SEHNR, CDR2 FQNEAQ (reference sequence). The CDR3 sequence is 16 residues long. V was clipped by 3 bases and J by 3 bases, with 12 bases between them. This CDR3 is CASSFSAGLYNSPLHF. The CDR3 DNA sequence: TGTGCCAGCAGCTTTTCGGCAGGCCTCTATAATTCACCCCTCCACTTT.

J is TRBJ2-7 and V is TRBV2, with D maybe TRBD2 (5 bases). CDR1 SNHLY and CDR2 FYNNEI come from the germline V gene. The V end was cut by 2 bases, the J end by 0 bases, with 11 bases between. The CDR3 totals 15 residues. The CDR3 region has the DNA TGTGCCAGCAGTGAATCTCAGCGGAACTCCTACGAGCAGTACTTC. Translation: CASSESQRNSYEQYF.

V is TRBV6-5 and J is TRBJ2-1, with 9 bases lining up with TRBD1. The V segment lost 10 bases and the J segment 5 bases; nucleotides outside the gene matches: 12. The CDR3 is made up of 15 amino acids. CDR1 MNHEY and CDR2 SVGAGI come from the germline V gene. DNA for the CDR3: TGTGCCACCATAGACAGGGGGTCTTTCCACAATGAGCAGTTCTTC. Translation: CATIDRGSFHNEQFF.

The chain combines TRBV7-9 with TRBJ1-2; TRBD1 matches 8 bases. In germline, CDR1 is SEHNR, CDR2 FQNEAQ (reference sequence). CDR3 size: 14 residues. With 1 base clipped from V and 6 bases from J, the junction kept 4 bases outside the gene matches. CDR3 DNA: TGTGCCAGCAGCTTAGGACAGGGGTTGGATGGCTACACCTTC. It specifies CASSLGQGLDGYTF.

The chain has TRBV5-1 and TRBJ1-1; D not certain. Trimming left V 0 bases short and J 0 bases short, with 12 bases between. CDR1 is SGHRS and CDR2 is YFSETQ in the germline V gene. This CDR3 spans 16 amino acids. As DNA, the CDR3 is TGCGCCAGCAGCTTGGCCCCTATTTGGATGAACACTGAAGCTTTCTTT. Translated, it gives CASSLAPIWMNTEAFF.

The genes are TRBV30 and TRBJ1-4, with D perhaps matching TRBD1 (6 bases). The CDR3 consists of 16 residues. Germline-derived CDR1 and CDR2 are GTSNPN and SVGIG (reference sequence). V shed 0 bases and J shed 0 bases, with 11 bases lying between them. As DNA, the CDR3 is TGTGCCTGGAGTGTCGGGAGACAGGCAACTAATGAAAAACTGTTTTTT. Protein product: CAWSVGRQATNEKLFF.

This clone appeared once. The chain has TRBV2 and TRBJ1-4, with a weak D call TRBD1 (6 bases). The CDR3 has 12 amino acids. Trimming left V 10 bases short and J 5 bases short, with 11 bases between. CDR1 is SNHLY, CDR2 FYNNEI, per germline. For the CDR3, the DNA is TGTGCCACAAGGGGGGGGAATGAAAAACTGTTTTTT. Translating it yields CATRGGNEKLFF.

This sequence joins TRBV29-1 and TRBJ1-2; tentative D call: TRBD1 (5 bases). Germline V CDR1 and CDR2: SQVTM, ANQGSEA. V lost 6 bases, J lost 2 bases, and 13 bases lay in between. The CDR3 covers 13 residues. The DNA for the CDR3 is TGCAGCGTCCGGGACGGCAACAACTATGGCTACACCTTC. It specifies CSVRDGNNYGYTF.

V gene TRBV5-4 combines with J gene TRBJ1-4, with D maybe TRBD1 (5 bases). This CDR3 spans 14 amino acids. Per the germline V gene, CDR1 is SGHNT and CDR2 is YYREEE (reference sequence). Trimming cost V 0 bases and J 7 bases, with 10 bases left between them. CDR3 sequence: CASSLVGAGEKLFF. CDR3 sequence (DNA): TGTGCCAGCAGCTTGGTAGGGGCCGGTGAAAAACTGTTTTTT.

The chain employs TRBV2 and TRBJ2-2, with 9 bases that match TRBD1. The V and J ends lost 4 bases and 8 bases, in that order; junction bases with no gene match: 8. The CDR3 has 15 amino acids. The germline V gene has CDR1 SNHLY and CDR2 FYNNEI. CDR3 nucleotide sequence: TGTGCCAGCAGTGTCCAGGGACAGGGCCAAGGGGAGCTGTTTTTT. Translation gives CASSVQGQGQGELFF.

V usage is TRBV4-1 and J usage is TRBJ1-2; weak D call: TRBD1 (6 bases). The length of the CDR3 is 15 residues. The ends were cut back, 1 base at V and 4 bases at J, with 13 bases in the middle. The germline V gene has CDR1 MGHRA and CDR2 YSYEKL. The CDR3 sequence: CASSQVRQDLYGYTF. The CDR3 region has the DNA TGCGCCAGCAGCCAAGTGCGACAGGACCTCTATGGCTACACCTTC.

V gene TRBV7-9 combines with J gene TRBJ1-6, with 7 bases identical to TRBD1. Losses at the gene ends were 4 bases for V and 10 bases for J; bases not matched to a gene: 10. Germline lookup yields CDR1 SEHNR and CDR2 FQNEAQ (reference sequence). This CDR3 has 15 residues. CDR3 bases: TGTGCCAGCAGCTGGGACAGTTCCTTGGGCTCACCCCTCCACTTT. It specifies CASSWDSSLGSPLHF.

The chain recombines TRBV11-2 with TRBJ2-7; D not certain. Germline V gene data show CDR1 as SGHAT and CDR2 as FQNNGV. With 0 bases removed from V and 5 bases from J, the gap between germline ends came to 5 bases. The CDR3 has 12 residues. The CDR3 loop reads CASSLERDEQYF. CDR3 DNA: TGTGCCAGCAGCTTAGAACGGGACGAGCAGTACTTC.

V is TRBV28 and J is TRBJ2-5, with 13 bases lining up with TRBD2. The CDR3 covers 15 residues. CDR1 and CDR2 (germline): MDHEN, SYDVKM. The ends lost 6 bases at V and 5 bases at J; junction bases unmatched: 6. As DNA, the CDR3 is TGTGCCAGCAGCACACTAGCGGGGGGGCCGGAGACCCAGTACTTC. Its translation: CASSTLAGGPETQYF.

The chain is built from TRBV27 and TRBJ2-5; 13 bases fit TRBD2. This CDR3 has 17 amino acids. The junction had 6 bases not matched to a gene; V was cut back by 0 bases and J by 5 bases. Per the germline V gene, CDR1 is MNHEY and CDR2 is SMNVEV (reference sequence). The CDR3 coding sequence is TGTGCCAGCAGTTTATCGCGGACTAGCGGGAGACTGGAGACCCAGTACTTC. This codes for CASSLSRTSGRLETQYF.

The chain uses TRBV6-4 and TRBJ2-1; 7 nucleotides agree with TRBD2. This CDR3 is 14 amino acids long. The junction had 5 bases not matched to a gene; V was cut back by 8 bases and J by 1 base. Germline CDR1 and CDR2: MRHNA and SNTAGT. In DNA, the CDR3 is TGTGCCAGCTCACGGACTAGGTCCTACAATGAGCAGTTCTTC. It codes for CASSRTRSYNEQFF.

The rearrangement links TRBV5-1 to TRBJ1-6, with 7 bases matching TRBD1. CDR3 length: 18 residues. The ends lost 1 base at V and 9 bases at J; junction bases unmatched: 16. Per germline, CDR1 SGHRS and CDR2 YFSETQ. CDR3 protein: CASSLSGDSSYPTSPLHF. In DNA form, the CDR3 reads TGCGCCAGCAGCTTGTCCGGGGACAGCTCTTACCCCACTTCACCCCTCCACTTT.